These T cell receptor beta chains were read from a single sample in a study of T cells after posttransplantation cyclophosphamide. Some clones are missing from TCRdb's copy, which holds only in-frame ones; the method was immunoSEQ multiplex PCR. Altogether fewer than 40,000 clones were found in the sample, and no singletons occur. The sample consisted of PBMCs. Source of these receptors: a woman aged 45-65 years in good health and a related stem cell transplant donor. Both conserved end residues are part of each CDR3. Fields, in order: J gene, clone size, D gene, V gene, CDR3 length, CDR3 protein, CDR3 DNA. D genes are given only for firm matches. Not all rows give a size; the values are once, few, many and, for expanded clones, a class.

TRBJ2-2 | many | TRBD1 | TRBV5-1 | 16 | CASSSTGVVNTGELFF | TGCGCCAGCAGCTCGACAGGGGTAGTGAACACCGGGGAGCTGTTTTTT
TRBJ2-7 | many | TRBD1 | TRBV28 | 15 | CASSERVTGTYEQYF | TGTGCCAGCAGCGAAAGAGTGACAGGGACCTACGAGCAGTACTTC
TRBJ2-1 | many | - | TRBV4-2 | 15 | CASSQDRREWNEQFF | TGTGCCAGCAGCCAAGATAGGCGGGAATGGAATGAGCAGTTCTTC
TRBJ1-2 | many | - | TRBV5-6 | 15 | CASSLRGISNYGYTF | TGTGCCAGCAGCTTGAGAGGTATCTCTAACTATGGCTACACCTTC
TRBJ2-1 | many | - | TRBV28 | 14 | CASSPWGLRYEQFF | TGTGCCAGCAGCCCTTGGGGACTTCGATATGAGCAGTTCTTC
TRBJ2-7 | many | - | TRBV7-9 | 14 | CASSFPIPAYEQYF | TGTGCCAGCAGCTTCCCGATACCAGCCTACGAGCAGTACTTC
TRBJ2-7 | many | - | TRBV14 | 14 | CASSQDRGDHEQYF | TGTGCCAGCAGCCAAGATCGCGGGGATCACGAGCAGTACTTC
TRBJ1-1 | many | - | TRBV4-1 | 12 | CASSQSRLEAFF | TGCGCCAGCAGCCAGTCACGACTTGAAGCTTTCTTT
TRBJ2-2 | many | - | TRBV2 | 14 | CASRLDTDTGELFF | TGTGCCAGCAGATTGGACACCGACACCGGGGAGCTGTTTTTT
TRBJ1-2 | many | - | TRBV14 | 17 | CASSLLTGSRIHYGYTF | TGTGCCAGCAGTCTATTGACAGGAAGCCGCATTCACTATGGCTACACCTTC
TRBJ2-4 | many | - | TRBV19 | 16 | CASSIWGGEGAGIQYF | TGTGCCAGTAGTATCTGGGGTGGTGAAGGGGCAGGGATTCAGTACTTC
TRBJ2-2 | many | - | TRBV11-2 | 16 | CASNQRAQGPTGELFF | TGTGCCAGCAACCAAAGGGCACAGGGCCCAACCGGGGAGCTGTTTTTT
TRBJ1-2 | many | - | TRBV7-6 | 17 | CASSLGGDGSTNYGYTF | TGTGCCAGCAGCTTAGGGGGGGACGGTTCGACTAACTATGGCTACACCTTC
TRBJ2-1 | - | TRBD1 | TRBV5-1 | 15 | CASTRTGSSYNEQFF | TGCGCCAGCACCCGGACAGGGTCCTCCTACAATGAGCAGTTCTTC
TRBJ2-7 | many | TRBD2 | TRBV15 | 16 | CATSRDRLAGVSEQYF | TGTGCCACCAGCAGAGATCGTCTAGCGGGAGTCAGTGAGCAGTACTTC
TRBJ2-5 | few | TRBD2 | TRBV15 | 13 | CATTGLAEETQYF | TGTGCCACCACGGGACTAGCGGAAGAGACCCAGTACTTC
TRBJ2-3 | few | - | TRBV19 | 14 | CATQRLASTDTQYF | TGTGCCACCCAAAGGCTAGCGAGCACAGATACGCAGTATTTT